The clone carrying this TCR beta chain has only a few counts. The target antigen is unknown. Other DNA sequences in this sample translate to the same CDR3. This entry is derived from a study of beta chain features in type 1 diabetes. Study results and limitations: Short templates might get an advantage during PCR, and this would be equal in patients and controls. Researchers report that Type 1 diabetes patients had moderately but significantly shorter TCRB CDR3s across all four CD4+ subsets.

The investigators reverse transcribed all of the isolated RNA, so they sequenced expressed TCRB transcripts. Method: immunoSEQ multiplex PCR; TCRdb's copy keeps in-frame clones and lacks some. The sample comprises hundreds of thousands of clones, about 15% of which are singletons, and roughly 0.015% rests with the top ten. Germline V CDR1 and CDR2: LNHDA, SQIVND (reference sequence). This CDR3 spans 11 amino acids. Deletions cut 3 bases from V and 5 bases from J, with 4 bases between. The chain has TRBV19 and TRBJ2-5; D is unclear. Sequencing used naive CD4+ T cells from blood. The clonotype originates from a young man with type 1 diabetes. The CDR3 loop reads CASSIRETQYF. In DNA, the CDR3 is TGTGCCAGTAGTATCAGGGAGACCCAGTACTTC.